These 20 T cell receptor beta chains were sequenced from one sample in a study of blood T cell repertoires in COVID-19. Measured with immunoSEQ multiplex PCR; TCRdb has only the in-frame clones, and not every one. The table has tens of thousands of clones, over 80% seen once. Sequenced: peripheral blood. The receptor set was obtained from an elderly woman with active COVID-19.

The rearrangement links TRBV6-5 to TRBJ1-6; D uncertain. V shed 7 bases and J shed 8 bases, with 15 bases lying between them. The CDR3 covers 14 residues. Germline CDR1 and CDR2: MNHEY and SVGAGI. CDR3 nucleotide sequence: TGTGCCAGCATCGAGCGGGGAAGGGATTCACCCCTCCACTTT. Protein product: CASIERGRDSPLHF.

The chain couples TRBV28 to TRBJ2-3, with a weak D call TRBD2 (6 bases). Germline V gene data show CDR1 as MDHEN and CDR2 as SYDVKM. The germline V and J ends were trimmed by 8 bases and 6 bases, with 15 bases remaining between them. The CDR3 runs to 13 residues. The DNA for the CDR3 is TGTGCCAGCCGGACTACAGTGGAGGATACGCAGTATTTT. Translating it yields CASRTTVEDTQYF.

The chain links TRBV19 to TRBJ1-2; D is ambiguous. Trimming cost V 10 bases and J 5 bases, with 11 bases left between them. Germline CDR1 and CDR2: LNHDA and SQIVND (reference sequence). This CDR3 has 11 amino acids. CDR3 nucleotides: TGTGCCACCCTCATGCGGTATGGCTACACCTTC. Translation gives CATLMRYGYTF.

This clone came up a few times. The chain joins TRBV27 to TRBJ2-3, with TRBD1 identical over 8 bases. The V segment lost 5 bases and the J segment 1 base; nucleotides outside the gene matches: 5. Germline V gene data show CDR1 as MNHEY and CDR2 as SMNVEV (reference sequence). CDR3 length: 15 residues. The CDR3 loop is CASSEQGVGTDTQYF. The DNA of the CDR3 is TGTGCCAGCAGTGAACAGGGGGTTGGCACAGATACGCAGTATTTT.

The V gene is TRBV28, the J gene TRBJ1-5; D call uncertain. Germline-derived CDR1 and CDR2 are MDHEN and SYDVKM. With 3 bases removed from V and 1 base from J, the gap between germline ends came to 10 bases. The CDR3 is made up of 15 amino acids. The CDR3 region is CASSFFRGSNQPQHF. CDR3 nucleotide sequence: TGTGCCAGCAGTTTCTTTCGGGGAAGCAATCAGCCCCAGCATTTT. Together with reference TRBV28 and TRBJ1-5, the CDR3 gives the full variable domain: DVKVTQSSRYLVKRTGEKVFLECVQDMDHENMFWYRQDPGLGLRLIYFSYDVKMKEKGDIPEGYSVSREKKERFSLILESASTNQTSMYLCASSFFRGSNQPQHFGDGTRLSIL.

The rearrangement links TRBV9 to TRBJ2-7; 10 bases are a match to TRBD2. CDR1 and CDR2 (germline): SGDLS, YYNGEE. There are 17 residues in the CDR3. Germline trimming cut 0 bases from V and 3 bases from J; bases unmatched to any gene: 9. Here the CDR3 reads CASSVGLAGAKNYEQYF. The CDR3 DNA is TGTGCCAGCAGCGTAGGGCTAGCGGGAGCAAAAAACTACGAGCAGTACTTC. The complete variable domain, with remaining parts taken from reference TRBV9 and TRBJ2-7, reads DSGVTQTPKHLITATGQRVTLRCSPRSGDLSVYWYQQSLDQGLQFLIQYYNGEERAKGNILERFSAQQFPDLHSELNLSSLELGDSALYFCASSVGLAGAKNYEQYFGPGTRLTVT.

CDR3 residues: CASSDGGSGGGIQYF. CDR3 coding DNA: TGTGCCAGCAGTGATGGGGGCTCGGGAGGTGGCATTCAGTACTTC. The rearrangement links TRBV2 to TRBJ2-4; TRBD2 is a possible D gene (7 bases). Trimming pared 3 bases from V and 9 bases from J, leaving 18 bases between. This CDR3 contains 15 residues. The V gene's germline CDR1 is SNHLY and CDR2 FYNNEI.

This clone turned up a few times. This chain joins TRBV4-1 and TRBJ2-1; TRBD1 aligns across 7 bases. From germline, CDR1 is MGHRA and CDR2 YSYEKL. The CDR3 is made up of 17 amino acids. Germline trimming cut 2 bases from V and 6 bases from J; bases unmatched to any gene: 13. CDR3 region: CASSQKSGGVVGNEQFF. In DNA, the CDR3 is TGCGCCAGCAGCCAAAAGTCAGGGGGAGTAGTTGGCAATGAGCAGTTCTTC.

CDR3 in amino acids: CASSLEGNTIYF. CDR3 coding DNA: TGTGCCAGCAGTTTGGAGGGAAACACCATATATTTT. V is TRBV12-3 or TRBV12-4 and J is TRBJ1-3; no reliable D call. The CDR3 runs to 12 residues. V dropped 3 bases and J dropped 4 bases, with 4 bases sitting between them.

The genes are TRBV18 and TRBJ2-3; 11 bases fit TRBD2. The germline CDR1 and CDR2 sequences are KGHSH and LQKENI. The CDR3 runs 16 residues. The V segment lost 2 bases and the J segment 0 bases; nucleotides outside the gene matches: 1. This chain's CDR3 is CASSPGLAGSTDTQYF. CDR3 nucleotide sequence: TGTGCCAGCTCACCAGGACTAGCGGGCAGCACAGATACGCAGTATTTT.

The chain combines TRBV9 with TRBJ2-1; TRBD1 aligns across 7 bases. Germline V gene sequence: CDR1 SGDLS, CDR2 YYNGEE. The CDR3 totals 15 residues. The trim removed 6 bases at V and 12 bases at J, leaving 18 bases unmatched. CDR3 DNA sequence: TGTGCCAGCATCTTGGACAGGCCAGGGGCTGAAGGGCAGTTCTTC. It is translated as CASILDRPGAEGQFF. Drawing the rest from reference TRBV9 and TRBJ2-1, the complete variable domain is DSGVTQTPKHLITATGQRVTLRCSPRSGDLSVYWYQQSLDQGLQFLIQYYNGEERAKGNILERFSAQQFPDLHSELNLSSLELGDSALYFCASILDRPGAEGQFFGPGTRLTVL.

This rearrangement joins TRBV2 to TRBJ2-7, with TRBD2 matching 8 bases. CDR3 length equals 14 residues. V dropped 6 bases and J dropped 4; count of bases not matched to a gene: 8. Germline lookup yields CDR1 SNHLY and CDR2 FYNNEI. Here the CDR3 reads CASRTGTSTYEQYF. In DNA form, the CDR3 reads TGTGCCAGCAGAACCGGGACTAGTACGTACGAGCAGTACTTC.

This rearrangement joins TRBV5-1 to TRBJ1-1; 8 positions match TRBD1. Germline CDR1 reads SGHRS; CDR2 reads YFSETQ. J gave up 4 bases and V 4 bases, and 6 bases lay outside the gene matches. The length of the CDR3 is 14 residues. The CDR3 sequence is CASSANTGGTEAFF. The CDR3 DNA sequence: TGCGCCAGCAGCGCAAATACAGGGGGCACTGAAGCTTTCTTT.

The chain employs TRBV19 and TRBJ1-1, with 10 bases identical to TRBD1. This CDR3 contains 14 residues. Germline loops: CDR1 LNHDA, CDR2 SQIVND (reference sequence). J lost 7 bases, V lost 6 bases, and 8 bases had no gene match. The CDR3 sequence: CASRVTGGKGEAFF. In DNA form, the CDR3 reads TGTGCCAGTAGGGTGACAGGGGGCAAAGGTGAAGCTTTCTTT.

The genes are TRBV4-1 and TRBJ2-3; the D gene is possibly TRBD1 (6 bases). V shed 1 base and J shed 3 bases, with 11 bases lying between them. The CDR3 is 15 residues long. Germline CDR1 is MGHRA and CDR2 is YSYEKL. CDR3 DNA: TGCGCCAGCAGCCAAGTTCCTACAGGGACAGATACGCAGTATTTT. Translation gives CASSQVPTGTDTQYF.

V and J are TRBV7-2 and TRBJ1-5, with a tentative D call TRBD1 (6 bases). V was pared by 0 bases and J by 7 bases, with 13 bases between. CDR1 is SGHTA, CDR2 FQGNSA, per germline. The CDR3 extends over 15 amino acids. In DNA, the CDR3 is TGTGCCAGCAGCTTAGCTGGGGGGGCTAGGCAGCCCCAGCATTTT. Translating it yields CASSLAGGARQPQHF. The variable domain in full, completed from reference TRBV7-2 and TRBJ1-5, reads GAGVSQSPSNKVTEKGKDVELRCDPISGHTALYWYRQSLGQGLEFLIYFQGNSAPDKSGLPSDRFSAERTGGSVSTLTIQRTQQEDSAVYLCASSLAGGARQPQHFGDGTRLSIL.

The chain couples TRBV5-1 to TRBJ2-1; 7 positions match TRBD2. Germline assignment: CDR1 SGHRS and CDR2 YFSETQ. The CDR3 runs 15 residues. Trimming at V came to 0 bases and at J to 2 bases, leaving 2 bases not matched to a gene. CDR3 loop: CASSLGGRAYNEQFF. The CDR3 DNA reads TGCGCCAGCAGCTTGGGAGGGAGGGCCTACAATGAGCAGTTCTTC.

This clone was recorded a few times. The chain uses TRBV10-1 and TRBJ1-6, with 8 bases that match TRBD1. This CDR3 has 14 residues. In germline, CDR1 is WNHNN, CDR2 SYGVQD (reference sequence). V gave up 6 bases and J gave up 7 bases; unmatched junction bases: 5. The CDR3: CASRGQAWNSPLHF. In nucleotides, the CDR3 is TGCGCCAGCAGGGGACAGGCTTGGAATTCACCCCTCCACTTT.

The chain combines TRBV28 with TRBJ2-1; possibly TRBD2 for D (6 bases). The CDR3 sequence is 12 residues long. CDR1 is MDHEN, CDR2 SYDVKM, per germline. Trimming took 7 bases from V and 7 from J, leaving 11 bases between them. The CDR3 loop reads CASTGTLNEQFF. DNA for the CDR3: TGTGCCAGCACCGGGACTTTAAATGAGCAGTTCTTC.

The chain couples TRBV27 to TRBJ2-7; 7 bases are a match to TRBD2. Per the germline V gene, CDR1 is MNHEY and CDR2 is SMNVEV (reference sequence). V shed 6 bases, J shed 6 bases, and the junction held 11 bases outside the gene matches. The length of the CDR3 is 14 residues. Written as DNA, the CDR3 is TGTGCCAGCAGGTTTCTTGCGGGAGCCCTCGAGCAGTACTTC. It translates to CASRFLAGALEQYF.